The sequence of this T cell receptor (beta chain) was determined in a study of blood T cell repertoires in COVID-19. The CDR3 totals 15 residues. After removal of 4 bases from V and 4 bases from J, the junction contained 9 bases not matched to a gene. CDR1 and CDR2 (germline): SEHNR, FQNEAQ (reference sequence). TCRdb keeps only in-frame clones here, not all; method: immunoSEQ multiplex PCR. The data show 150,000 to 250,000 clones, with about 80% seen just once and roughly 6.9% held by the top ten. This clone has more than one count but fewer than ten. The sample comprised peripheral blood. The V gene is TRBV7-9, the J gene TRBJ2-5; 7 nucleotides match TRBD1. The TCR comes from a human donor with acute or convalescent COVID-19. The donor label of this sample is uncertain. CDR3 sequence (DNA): TGTGCCAGCAGCTCACCGGGACAGCCGGGAGAGACCCAGTACTTC. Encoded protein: CASSSPGQPGETQYF.